This is a list of T cell receptor beta chains from one sample in a study of blood T cells in healthy people across ages. TCRdb processed the 5' RACE reads anew with MiXCR; each CDR3 protein has one entry. Here the sample spans 850,000 or so distinct CDR3 sequences, 29% being singletons. Specimen: blood. Source of these receptors: a woman at least 80 years old in good health. Each CDR3 is given with its conserved first and last residue. D genes are given only for firm matches. Clone size is stated in some rows and not others, as once, few, many or a class when expanded.

cdr3_nt cdr3_aa j_call v_call d_call clone_size
TGTGCCAGCAGAGCGGGACAGGGGGCCTCCTACGAGCAGTACTTC CASRAGQGASYEQYF TRBJ2-7 TRBV6-2/TRBV6-3 TRBD1 many
TGTGCCAGCAGCGTTTGGGGAGGCAGGGGAGAAGGCTACACCTTC CASSVWGGRGEGYTF TRBJ1-2 TRBV7-2 . .
TGTGCCAGCAGCGCTCTCGGGGTCATCGGCAATGGGCAGTTCTTC CASSALGVIGNGQFF TRBJ2-1 TRBV3-1 . .
TGCAGTGCCCCCCCGGGGGGGGCCCAAGAGACCCAGTACTTC CSAPPGGAQETQYF TRBJ2-5 TRBV20-1 TRBD2 many
TGCAGTGCTAGAGATAGCATACCCAATTCACCCCTCCACTTT CSARDSIPNSPLHF TRBJ1-6 TRBV20-1 . many
TGTGCCAGCAGTGCCCCGGGCTCCCCGACCCACGAGCAGTACTTC CASSAPGSPTHEQYF TRBJ2-7 TRBV6-1 . many
TGTGCCAGCAGCTCCATCCTTCGGGGCGGGGCAGATACGCAGTATTTT CASSSILRGGADTQYF TRBJ2-3 TRBV7-2 . many
TGTGCCAGCAGTGGGGGGGGTTGGGGTTCACCCCTCCACTTT CASSGGGWGSPLHF TRBJ1-6 TRBV12-3/TRBV12-4 . .
TGTGCCAGCAGCTTAGTCCTCGGGACAGGGAGGGCAGAGCAGTACTTC CASSLVLGTGRAEQYF TRBJ2-7 TRBV7-2 TRBD1 many
TGTGCCAGCAGCACTGGACTAGCGGGGTACCCGAGGACCGGGGAGCTGTTTTTT CASSTGLAGYPRTGELFF TRBJ2-2 TRBV7-2 TRBD2 .
TGCAGTTACTGGACAGGGTCATATGGCTACACCTTC CSYWTGSYGYTF TRBJ1-2 TRBV20-1 TRBD1 .
TGTGCCAGCAGCGTAGTACCAGATCAGCCCCAGCATTTT CASSVVPDQPQHF TRBJ1-5 TRBV9 . few
TGTGCCAGCAGCTTAGGTCTTGGGAACAGGCAAGAGACCCAGTACTTC CASSLGLGNRQETQYF TRBJ2-5 TRBV7-2 . many
TGTGCCAGCAGCAATCCGGGACAGGCGAACACCGGGGAGCTGTTTTTT CASSNPGQANTGELFF TRBJ2-2 TRBV5-5 TRBD1 few
TGTGCCAGCAGCGTCAGGGGTGATAGCTCCTACGAGCAGTACTTC CASSVRGDSSYEQYF TRBJ2-7 TRBV7-9 . .
TGTGCCAGCAGCGTAGGGGCAGGGGGTACGGGTCAGCCCCAGCATTTT CASSVGAGGTGQPQHF TRBJ1-5 TRBV9 TRBD1 .
TGTGCCAGCAGCTCCTTTAGCAATCAGCCCCAGCATTTT CASSSFSNQPQHF TRBJ1-5 TRBV6-2/TRBV6-3 . many
TGTGCCAGCAGCAAAACCGGGACAGACAACAATGAGCAGTTCTTC CASSKTGTDNNEQFF TRBJ2-1 TRBV5-5 TRBD1 many
TGTGCCAGCAGCTCTCTGACAGGGGGCTTGAACACTGAAGCTTTCTTT CASSSLTGGLNTEAFF TRBJ1-1 TRBV7-9 TRBD1 few
TGCAGTGCTAGAGCCGGGACAGGGAATCAGCCCCAGCATTTT CSARAGTGNQPQHF TRBJ1-5 TRBV20-1 TRBD1 .
TGCAGTGCTAGATTAGGGTATCGAACTGAAGCTTTCTTT CSARLGYRTEAFF TRBJ1-1 TRBV20-1 . .
TGTGCCAGCAGTCCTAGACCGGGAAGAGAGACCGGGGAGCTGTTTTTT CASSPRPGRETGELFF TRBJ2-2 TRBV3-1 . few
TGTGCCAGCAGTTTAGGGTCCCTAACCCCCCAGCATTTT CASSLGSLTPQHF TRBJ1-5 TRBV27 . .
TGCGCCAGCAGCTTGGGACAGGGGCTAGATGGCTACACCTTC CASSLGQGLDGYTF TRBJ1-2 TRBV5-1 TRBD1 .
TGTGCCAGCAGTTTAGTAGGGTCGCGTGAAAAACTGTTTTTT CASSLVGSREKLFF TRBJ1-4 TRBV27 . few
TGCAGTGCTAGCTGGGGACAGGGGGGCACTGAAGCTTTCTTT CSASWGQGGTEAFF TRBJ1-1 TRBV20-1 TRBD1 .
TGTGCCTGGAGTCCAGGACTAGCGGGGTACCAAGAGACCCAGTACTTC CAWSPGLAGYQETQYF TRBJ2-5 TRBV30 TRBD2 few
TGTGCCAGCAGCCAAGAGACGCCCTACGAGCAGTACTTC CASSQETPYEQYF TRBJ2-7 TRBV3-1 . many
TGTGCCAGCAGGACGGACAGGACGAACACCGGGGAGCTGTTTTTT CASRTDRTNTGELFF TRBJ2-2 TRBV6-6 TRBD1 few
TGTGCCAGCAGTTTTAGGCGTATTAACTATGGCTACACCTTC CASSFRRINYGYTF TRBJ1-2 TRBV12-3/TRBV12-4 . many
TGTGCCAGCAGTTTGGAGGACAGGGTCTATGGCTACACCTTC CASSLEDRVYGYTF TRBJ1-2 TRBV12-3/TRBV12-4 TRBD1 many
TGCGCCAGCAGCGGGGGACTAGTTATGGATACGCAGTATTTT CASSGGLVMDTQYF TRBJ2-3 TRBV5-1 TRBD2 many
TGTGCCAGCAGTAACACCGGGACAGGGTCCTACAATGAGCAGTTCTTC CASSNTGTGSYNEQFF TRBJ2-1 TRBV6-5 TRBD1 many
TGTGCCAGCAGCTTCCCCGGACAGCGAGTTAATGAAAAACTGTTTTTT CASSFPGQRVNEKLFF TRBJ1-4 TRBV11-2 . few
TGCAGCGGCAAAGGACAGCAAAGCTCCTACAATGAGCAGTTCTTC CSGKGQQSSYNEQFF TRBJ2-1 TRBV29-1 . many
TGTGCCAGCACACCCCGCGGACTTAGGGAGCAGTTCTTC CASTPRGLREQFF TRBJ2-1 TRBV7-2 . medium-sized
TGCAGTGCTAGCCGAATGGACAGAAAACTATACAATGAGCAGTTCTTC CSASRMDRKLYNEQFF TRBJ2-1 TRBV20-1 . many
TGTGCCTGGAACCGGGGGGGGGCGACCCAGTACTTC CAWNRGGATQYF TRBJ2-5 TRBV30 TRBD2 .
TGTGCCAGCAGCCAGGCGGGACTCTTGAACACCGGGGAGCTGTTTTTT CASSQAGLLNTGELFF TRBJ2-2 TRBV14 . once
TGTGCCAGCAGCCAAGCCCCGGGGGTTGGCGAGCAGTACTTC CASSQAPGVGEQYF TRBJ2-7 TRBV3-1 . .
TGTGCCGGCAGCCAGGTCGGCGGGGGGACCTACGAGCAGTACTTC CAGSQVGGGTYEQYF TRBJ2-7 TRBV4-2 TRBD2 .
TGCGCCAGCAGCTCGGGACAGGGCCCGGGGAATGAGCAGTTCTTC CASSSGQGPGNEQFF TRBJ2-1 TRBV5-1 TRBD1 few